This TCR beta chain appears in the sequencing data of a study of cytomegalovirus exposure and HLA in healthy donors. Study overall: Findings of an earlier analysis included 90 million to 120 million unique TCR beta sequences from roughly 200 million T cells. Study observations and caveats: A later analysis showed TCR association rates differing by HLA locus, peaking at DRB1 and lowest at HLA-C.

It was with 60 Vbeta and 13 Jbeta primers that the PCR ran. Produced via immunoSEQ multiplex PCR; TCRdb's table is partial and in-frame only. The sample records fewer than 100,000 clones, 78% being singletons. As regards this clone: Its antigen is not known.

Healthy bone marrow donors supplied every sample. With V trimmed by 7 bases and J by 1 base, 4 bases remained unmatched. This CDR3 is built from 14 residues. The germline V gene encodes CDR1 MNHEY and CDR2 SVGAGI. The chain links TRBV6-5 to TRBJ2-5; 9 positions agree with TRBD1. This receptor was taken from a male donor in good health and CMV-seropositive. Sequenced material: PBMCs. This CDR3 is CASKWDRVQETQYF. The CDR3 DNA is TGTGCCAGCAAATGGGACAGGGTCCAAGAGACCCAGTACTTC.